This is a list of T cell receptor beta chains from one sample in a study of long-term antiretroviral therapy in people with HIV. Only in-frame clones appear in the TCRdb table, and some are missing; sequencing was by immunoSEQ multiplex PCR. The sample has about 35,000 clones, about 74% seen once; the top ten hold just over 7%. Specimen: unsorted PBMCs, collected 2 years after starting antiretroviral therapy. These TCRs come from a woman aged 50 to 60 with HIV. Both conserved end residues are part of each CDR3. A D gene is named only where the DNA matches it firmly. Rows give clone size only sometimes, using once, few, many, or a class for an expanded clone.

J,D,size,V,CDR3,DNA
TRBJ2-7,TRBD1,NA,TRBV18,CASSGPGTGGYEQYF,TGTGCCAGCTCAGGGCCTGGGACAGGGGGCTACGAGCAGTACTTC
TRBJ2-3,TRBD2,once,TRBV4-1,CASSQGGGAFSDTQYF,TGCGCCAGCAGCCAGGGCGGGGGGGCCTTCTCAGATACGCAGTATTTT
TRBJ1-1,NA,NA,TRBV18,CASSPGTEAFF,TGTGCCAGCTCCCCCGGCACTGAAGCTTTCTTT
TRBJ2-3,TRBD2,once,TRBV5-1,CASSLPRGGGTDTQYF,TGCGCCAGCAGCTTGCCACGCGGGGGGGGCACAGATACGCAGTATTTT
TRBJ2-1,TRBD2,NA,TRBV30,CAWGTSDEQFF,TGTGCCTGGGGAACTAGCGATGAGCAGTTCTTC
TRBJ2-2,TRBD1,few,TRBV11-2,CASSSSGGSTGELFF,TGTGCCAGCAGTTCCTCAGGGGGCTCTACCGGGGAGCTGTTTTTT
TRBJ1-2,NA,NA,TRBV19,CASSIWGAPYGYTF,TGTGCCAGTAGTATATGGGGGGCCCCTTATGGCTACACCTTC
TRBJ1-2,TRBD1,NA,TRBV6-5,CASRLQGDYGYTF,TGTGCCAGCAGGCTACAGGGGGACTATGGCTACACCTTC
TRBJ2-3,NA,NA,TRBV4-2,CASSQDRLRDTQYF,TGTGCCAGCAGCCAAGATCGTCTGCGGGATACGCAGTATTTT
TRBJ1-6,NA,NA,TRBV9,CASSDAPGVPYNSPLHF,TGTGCCAGCAGCGACGCGCCCGGAGTCCCCTATAATTCACCCCTCCACTTT
TRBJ2-5,TRBD1,NA,TRBV7-2,CASSPRQGIRETQYF,TGTGCCAGCAGCCCACGACAGGGGATCAGAGAGACCCAGTACTTC
TRBJ1-6,NA,few,TRBV5-1,CASSLEGNNNSPLHF,TGCGCCAGCAGCTTGGAGGGTAACAATAATTCACCCCTCCACTTT
TRBJ1-5,NA,few,TRBV5-5,CASSFPGDNQPQHF,TGTGCCAGCAGCTTTCCGGGGGACAATCAGCCCCAGCATTTT
TRBJ1-1,NA,NA,TRBV18,CASSPPGGRANTEAFF,TGTGCCAGCTCACCACCGGGGGGACGGGCGAACACTGAAGCTTTCTTT
TRBJ2-7,NA,NA,TRBV18,CASSLRTASSYEQYF,TGTGCCAGCTCACTTCGGACAGCCAGCTCCTACGAGCAGTACTTC
TRBJ1-6,NA,NA,TRBV6-5,CASSYTRPANSPLHF,TGTGCCAGCAGTTACACCAGACCCGCAAATTCACCCCTCCACTTT
TRBJ1-1,TRBD1,few,TRBV5-1,CASRYTGDTEAFF,TGCGCCAGCAGATATACAGGGGACACTGAAGCTTTCTTT
TRBJ2-2,NA,NA,TRBV11-2,CASSLVMGVNTGELFF,TGTGCCAGCAGCTTAGTGATGGGGGTGAACACCGGGGAGCTGTTTTTT
TRBJ1-5,NA,NA,TRBV19,CASSIGRDQPQHF,TGTGCCAGTAGTATAGGACGGGATCAGCCCCAGCATTTT
TRBJ2-1,NA,NA,TRBV4-2,CASSQLSGSNAGQFF,TGTGCCAGCAGCCAACTTTCAGGATCCAATGCAGGGCAGTTCTTC
TRBJ2-1,TRBD2,NA,TRBV28,CASSSRGGRGNEQFF,TGTGCCAGCAGTTCGCGGGGGGGCCGGGGGAATGAGCAGTTCTTC
TRBJ1-2,NA,NA,TRBV21-1,CASSRDRGRWNGYTF,TGTGCCAGCAGCCGGGACAGGGGTCGATGGAATGGCTACACCTTC
TRBJ1-1,NA,NA,TRBV4-1,CASSQDAGNTEAFF,TGCGCCAGCAGCCAAGACGCAGGGAACACTGAAGCTTTCTTT
TRBJ1-5,NA,NA,TRBV5-1,CAGSRDGASNQPQHF,TGCGCCGGCAGCAGGGACGGGGCAAGCAATCAGCCCCAGCATTTT
TRBJ1-2,NA,NA,TRBV7-9,CASSLNNYGYTF,TGTGCCAGCAGCTTAAATAACTATGGCTACACCTTC
TRBJ1-2,NA,NA,TRBV27,CASSPRRFAGSGYTF,TGTGCCAGCAGTCCCCGCCGTTTCGCAGGGTCTGGCTACACCTTC
TRBJ1-4,TRBD1,NA,TRBV5-1,CASSDSGQTNEKLFF,TGCGCCAGCAGCGACTCGGGACAGACTAATGAAAAACTGTTTTTT